This passage covers 27 T cell receptor beta chains from one sample sequenced in a study of T cell changes during pregnancy in multiple sclerosis. Produced via immunoSEQ multiplex PCR; TCRdb's table is partial and in-frame only. The sample contains some 54,000 clones, 93% of which appear only once. This sample comprised peripheral blood, obtained after pregnancy. The origin of the receptors is a female donor with multiple sclerosis, enrolled in a pregnancy study.

This sequence joins TRBV5-8 and TRBJ2-3, with a possible D match to TRBD1 (5 bases). There are 16 residues in the CDR3. Germline V gene data show CDR1 as SGHTS and CDR2 as YDEGEE. Trimming took off 1 base at V and 3 bases at J, with 15 bases between the two ends. This chain's CDR3 is CASSLFAGQVTDTQYF. The CDR3 region has the DNA TGTGCCAGCAGCTTGTTCGCAGGGCAAGTGACAGATACGCAGTATTTT.

V is TRBV7-3 and J is TRBJ2-7; D possibly corresponds to TRBD2 (6 bases). This CDR3 comprises 17 residues. Trimming took off 9 bases at V and 0 bases at J, with 24 bases between the two ends. Germline V CDR1 and CDR2: SGHTA, FQGTGA. As DNA, the CDR3 is TGTGCCAGAGCGTTCGGGCGGGCCGTGGGACTCTCCTACGAGCAGTACTTC. It specifies CARAFGRAVGLSYEQYF.

This chain joins TRBV27 and TRBJ2-1, with D possibly TRBD1 on 6 matching bases. The V end was cut by 0 bases, the J end by 4 bases, with 13 bases between. Germline CDR1 is MNHEY and CDR2 is SMNVEV (reference sequence). The CDR3 totals 16 residues. CDR3 loop: CASSLSGIQGYNEQFF. CDR3 in DNA: TGTGCCAGCAGTTTATCAGGTATTCAGGGGTACAATGAGCAGTTCTTC.

The genes are TRBV7-8 and TRBJ2-7, with 9 nucleotides matching TRBD1. This CDR3 contains 13 residues. J was trimmed by 4 bases and V by 4 bases; bases with no gene match: 2. Germline lookup yields CDR1 SGHVS and CDR2 FQNEAQ. The CDR3 loop reads CASSWGQGYEQYF. The CDR3, as DNA: TGTGCCAGCAGCTGGGGACAGGGATACGAGCAGTACTTC.

The V and J genes are TRBV6-5 and TRBJ1-1; D is uncertain. V lost 4 bases and J 11 bases, leaving 17 bases between the germline ends. CDR1 MNHEY and CDR2 SVGAGI come from the germline V gene. This CDR3 is built from 13 residues. The chain's CDR3 is CASSSGLGRSAFF. Written as DNA, the CDR3 is TGTGCCAGCAGTTCCGGACTGGGCCGGTCCGCTTTCTTT.

The chain combines TRBV4-1 with TRBJ1-4, with 7 nucleotides matching TRBD1. Trimming cost V 3 bases and J 7 bases; bases outside gene matches: 8. This CDR3 region has 15 residues. Germline CDR1 reads MGHRA; CDR2 reads YSYEKL. For the CDR3, the DNA is TGCGCCAGCAGCCAGGGAGACAGGGTTAGTGAAAAACTGTTTTTT. Translated: CASSQGDRVSEKLFF.

The chain is built from TRBV5-6 and TRBJ1-3, with 7 bases fitting TRBD1. Germline loops: CDR1 SGHDT, CDR2 YYEEEE. V lost 0 bases and J lost 2; bases outside the gene matches: 2. This CDR3 is built from 15 residues. The CDR3 DNA follows: TGTGCCAGCAGCTTGGTAGGGGGCGCTGGAAACACCATATATTTT. This translates into CASSLVGGAGNTIYF.

This chain joins TRBV30 and TRBJ1-5; no clear D. Per germline, CDR1 GTSNPN and CDR2 SVGIG (reference sequence). This CDR3 has 14 amino acids. V dropped 4 bases and J dropped 1 base, with 11 bases sitting between them. The CDR3 sequence: CAWTSGGSNQPQHF. DNA of the CDR3: TGTGCCTGGACTTCCGGCGGGAGCAATCAGCCCCAGCATTTT.

The V call is TRBV28, the J call TRBJ1-1; tentatively, D is TRBD1 (5 bases). Germline V lookup: CDR1 MDHEN, CDR2 SYDVKM. V dropped 5 bases and J dropped 1 base, with 11 bases sitting between them. CDR3 length: 14 amino acids. Here the CDR3 DNA reads TGTGCCAGCAGTGCGGGACTCCGGAACACTGAAGCTTTCTTT. This sequence encodes CASSAGLRNTEAFF.

This chain links TRBV15 with TRBJ2-5; tentatively, D is TRBD2 (5 bases). The J call may be faulty, since TRBJ2-7 better matches the DNA end. This CDR3 has 15 amino acids. Germline values: CDR1 LNHNV, CDR2 YYDKDF (reference sequence). CDR3 coding DNA: TGTGCCACCAGCAGAGATAAGAGCGGATCCTACGAGCAGTACTTC. Translating gives CATSRDKSGSYEQYF.

In regard to this clone: Different DNA sequences within this sample yield the same CDR3. The chain combines TRBV14 with TRBJ1-1; D is undetermined. The CDR3 covers 14 residues. V was trimmed by 2 bases and J by 0 bases, leaving 7 bases between them. CDR1 and CDR2 from the germline V gene are SGHDN and FVKESK. CDR3 nucleotides: TGTGCCAGCAGCCAACCCGGGATGAACACTGAAGCTTTCTTT. This sequence encodes CASSQPGMNTEAFF.

This sequence joins TRBV18 and TRBJ2-3; TRBD2 matches 12 bases. Trimming at V came to 6 bases and at J to 0 bases, leaving 4 bases not matched to a gene. This CDR3 comprises 16 residues. Germline assignment: CDR1 KGHSH and CDR2 LQKENI. The CDR3 region is CASSSSGRVSTDTQYF. For the CDR3, the DNA is TGTGCCAGCTCGTCTAGCGGGAGGGTCAGCACAGATACGCAGTATTTT.

This chain links TRBV7-9 with TRBJ2-1, with TRBD2 identical over 10 bases. Germline values: CDR1 SEHNR, CDR2 FQNEAQ (reference sequence). With V trimmed by 7 bases and J by 6 bases, 9 bases remained unmatched. The CDR3 totals 15 residues. The CDR3 bases are TGTGCCAGCACCATAACTAGCGGGACGTCCAATGAGCAGTTCTTC. Translating it yields CASTITSGTSNEQFF.

This clone is a singleton in its sample. The chain employs TRBV11-2 and TRBJ2-7; D is possibly TRBD1 (6 bases). The CDR3 loop spans 14 amino acids. Germline-derived CDR1 and CDR2 are SGHAT and FQNNGV. V lost 8 bases to trimming and J lost 1 base, with 15 bases between them. The CDR3 loop is CASGERDNSYEQYF. DNA of the CDR3: TGTGCCAGCGGGGAGAGGGACAATTCCTACGAGCAGTACTTC.

The rearrangement links TRBV4-2 to TRBJ1-5; 8 bases align to TRBD1. CDR1 is LGHNA and CDR2 is YNFKEQ in the germline V gene. V was clipped by 0 bases and J by 6 bases; unmatched bases: 4. This CDR3 is built from 15 residues. CDR3 residues: CASSQEGQVAQPQHF. The DNA for the CDR3 is TGTGCCAGCAGCCAAGAGGGACAGGTAGCTCAGCCCCAGCATTTT.

The J gene is TRBJ2-1, the V gene TRBV19; 8 nucleotides match TRBD2. Germline lookup yields CDR1 LNHDA and CDR2 SQIVND (reference sequence). V shed 7 bases, J shed 6 bases, and the junction held 17 bases outside the gene matches. This CDR3 has 17 amino acids. This CDR3 is CASNPTMGAGGVNEQFF. CDR3 DNA: TGTGCCAGTAACCCCACCATGGGGGCGGGAGGTGTCAATGAGCAGTTCTTC.

This clone turned up a few times. The gene calls are TRBV6-5 and TRBJ2-1, with D possibly being TRBD2 (7 bases). V lost 8 bases and J lost 7, with 15 bases in between. This CDR3 is built from 13 residues. Looked up from germline, CDR1 is MNHEY and CDR2 is SVGAGI. CDR3 bases: TGTGCCAGCGGGGGGGCCGGTTGGAATGAGCAGTTCTTC. The encoded protein is CASGGAGWNEQFF.

This clone was observed a single time. V usage is TRBV27 and J usage is TRBJ1-1; D may be TRBD1 (5 bases). The CDR3 consists of 16 residues. Germline V gene sequence: CDR1 MNHEY, CDR2 SMNVEV (reference sequence). Trimming removed 3 bases at V and 1 base at J, with 15 bases between. CDR3 sequence reads: CASSFGRVRRNTEAFF. The DNA for the CDR3 is TGTGCCAGCAGTTTTGGCAGGGTCCGAAGGAACACTGAAGCTTTCTTT.

This sequence joins TRBV5-1 and TRBJ2-1, with 8 positions matching TRBD2. The CDR3 loop spans 16 amino acids. Germline V CDR1 and CDR2: SGHRS, YFSETQ. With V trimmed by 2 bases and J by 7 bases, 11 bases remained unmatched. The CDR3 loop is CASSFGGGRERNEQFF. The DNA for the CDR3 is TGCGCCAGCAGCTTCGGGGGGGGTAGGGAGAGGAATGAGCAGTTCTTC.

The chain has TRBV7-8 and TRBJ2-7, with 11 bases that match TRBD1. Trimming cost V 3 bases and J 6 bases; bases outside gene matches: 4. The CDR3 has 14 amino acids. Germline V CDR1 and CDR2: SGHVS, FQNEAQ. The CDR3 sequence is CASSFKDRGLEQYF. For the CDR3, the DNA is TGTGCCAGCAGCTTTAAGGACAGGGGGCTCGAGCAGTACTTC.

This clone was found once. The chain recombines TRBV5-1 with TRBJ2-5; TRBD2 is a possible D gene (6 bases). The DNA end favors TRBJ2-7, so the J call may be wrong. From germline, CDR1 is SGHRS and CDR2 YFSETQ. The CDR3 is 14 residues long. The CDR3 sequence: CASGTGTPSYEQYF. DNA of the CDR3: TGCGCCAGCGGAACCGGGACTCCTTCCTACGAGCAGTACTTC.

There are a few counts of this clone. The chain is built from TRBV6-4 and TRBJ2-1; TRBD1 is a possible D gene (5 bases). The ends were cut back, 4 bases at V and 4 bases at J, with 8 bases in the middle. The CDR3 runs to 13 residues. Germline-derived CDR1 and CDR2 are MRHNA and SNTAGT. CDR3 sequence: CASSADSYNEQFF. CDR3 sequence (DNA): TGTGCCAGCAGTGCTGACAGTTACAATGAGCAGTTCTTC.

This chain links TRBV4-2 with TRBJ2-7; 10 positions agree with TRBD2. There are 17 residues in the CDR3. The trim removed 0 bases at V and 5 bases at J, leaving 10 bases unmatched. Germline loops: CDR1 LGHNA, CDR2 YNFKEQ. This chain's CDR3 is CASSQEAGGQAANEQYF. The CDR3 DNA follows: TGTGCCAGCAGCCAAGAAGCGGGAGGGCAGGCAGCCAACGAGCAGTACTTC.

Here the CDR3 reads CASSGDSSTDTQYF. CDR3 coding DNA: TGTGCCAGCAGTGGGGACTCCTCCACAGATACGCAGTATTTT. The genes are TRBV5-5 and TRBJ2-3; weak D call: TRBD2 (6 bases). Trimming took off 5 bases at V and 2 bases at J, with 12 bases between the two ends. The CDR3 loop spans 14 amino acids. The germline V gene encodes CDR1 SGHKS and CDR2 YYEKEE (reference sequence).

Comments on this clone: Germline and junction disagree at one end, which may indicate a read error. The J gene is TRBJ2-1, the V gene TRBV7-9; the match to TRBD2 covers 10 bases. CDR3 length: 15 residues. Germline CDR1 and CDR2: SEHNR and FQNEAQ (reference sequence). In nucleotides, the CDR3 is TGTGCCAGCAGCCTAGCGGGAGCCCTCGTTGATGAGCAGTTCTTC. Protein: CASSLAGALVDEQFF.

The chain uses TRBV14 and TRBJ2-7; D is unclear. This CDR3 has 13 residues. V was shortened by 6 bases and J by 2 bases, with 11 bases between the two germline ends. Germline V gives CDR1 SGHDN, CDR2 FVKESK. The CDR3 loop reads CASSSTVTYEQYF. The CDR3 DNA sequence: TGTGCCAGCAGTTCAACAGTAACCTACGAGCAGTACTTC.

The chain combines TRBV7-9 with TRBJ2-3; perhaps TRBD2 as D (5 bases). CDR1 is SEHNR and CDR2 is FQNEAQ in the germline V gene (reference sequence). The CDR3 has 13 residues. Trimming cost V 5 bases and J 3 bases, with 9 bases left between them. In DNA form, the CDR3 reads TGTGCCAGCAGCCGGGGTGGGACAGATACGCAGTATTTT. Translation gives CASSRGGTDTQYF. Full variable domain (remainder filled in from reference TRBV7-9 and TRBJ2-3): DTGVSQNPRHKITKRGQNVTFRCDPISEHNRLYWYRQTLGQGPEFLTYFQNEAQLEKSRLLSDRFSAERPKGSFSTLEIQRTEQGDSAMYLCASSRGGTDTQYFGPGTRLTVL.